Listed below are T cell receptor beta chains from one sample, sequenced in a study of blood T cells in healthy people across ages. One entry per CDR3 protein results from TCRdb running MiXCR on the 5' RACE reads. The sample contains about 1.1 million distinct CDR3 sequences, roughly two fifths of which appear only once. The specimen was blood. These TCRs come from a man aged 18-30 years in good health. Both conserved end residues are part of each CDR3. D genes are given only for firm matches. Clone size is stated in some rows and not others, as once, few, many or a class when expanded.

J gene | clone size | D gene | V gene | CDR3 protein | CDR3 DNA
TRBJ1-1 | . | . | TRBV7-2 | CASSVAQGSVMAFF | TGTGCCAGCAGCGTAGCGCAAGGGAGCGTCATGGCTTTCTTT
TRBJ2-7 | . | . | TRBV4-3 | CASSQDHGGYYNEQYF | TGCGCCAGCAGCCAAGATCACGGGGGTTACTACAATGAGCAGTACTTC
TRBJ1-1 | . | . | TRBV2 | CASRVDSEDTEAFF | TGTGCCAGCAGGGTAGACAGTGAGGACACTGAAGCTTTCTTT
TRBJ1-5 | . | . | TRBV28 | CASSLAKGGSNQPQHF | TGTGCCAGCAGCCTGGCTAAAGGGGGAAGCAATCAGCCCCAGCATTTT
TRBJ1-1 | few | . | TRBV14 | CASSQDTGMSVKAFF | TGTGCCAGCAGCCAAGACACAGGCATGTCGGTTAAAGCTTTCTTT
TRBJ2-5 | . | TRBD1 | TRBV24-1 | CATSDSGQSLGETQYF | TGTGCCACCAGTGATTCGGGACAGTCTTTAGGGGAGACCCAGTACTTC
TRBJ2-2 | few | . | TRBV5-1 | CASSVSEGGELFF | TGCGCCAGCAGCGTATCGGAGGGCGGGGAGCTGTTTTTT
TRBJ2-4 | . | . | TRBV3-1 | CASSLPRHELAKNIQYF | TGTGCCAGCAGCCTCCCACGACACGAGCTAGCCAAAAACATTCAGTACTTC
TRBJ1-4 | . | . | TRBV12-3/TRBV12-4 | CASSLTGPGNEKLFF | TGTGCCAGCAGTTTAACCGGGCCGGGGAATGAAAAACTGTTTTTT
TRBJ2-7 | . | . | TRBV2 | CASSEESSYNEQYF | TGTGCCAGCAGTGAGGAGAGCTCCTACAATGAGCAGTACTTC
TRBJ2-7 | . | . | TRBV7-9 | CARSTPPVTYEQYF | TGTGCCAGAAGCACTCCCCCGGTTACCTACGAGCAGTACTTC
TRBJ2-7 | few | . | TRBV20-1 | CSAHSERGGSYEQYF | TGCAGTGCTCATTCTGAGAGGGGGGGATCCTACGAGCAGTACTTC
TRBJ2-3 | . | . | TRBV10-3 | CAISESSAPTDTQYF | TGTGCCATCAGTGAGTCATCGGCCCCCACAGATACGCAGTATTTT
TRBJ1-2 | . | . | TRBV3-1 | CASSQDGRSNYGYTF | TGTGCCAGCAGCCAAGATGGTCGGTCTAACTATGGCTACACCTTC
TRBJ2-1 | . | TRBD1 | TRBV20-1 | CSATDRDNEQFF | TGCAGTGCCACGGACAGGGACAATGAGCAGTTCTTC
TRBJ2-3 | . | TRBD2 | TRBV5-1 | CTSSLPLAGSTDTQYF | TGCACCAGCAGCTTGCCACTAGCGGGGTCAACAGATACGCAGTATTTT
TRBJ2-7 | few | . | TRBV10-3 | CAISDVAGWARYEQYF | TGTGCCATCAGTGACGTGGCAGGCTGGGCCCGCTACGAGCAGTACTTC
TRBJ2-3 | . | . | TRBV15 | CATSSSSTDTQYF | TGTGCCACCAGCAGCTCAAGCACAGATACGCAGTATTTT
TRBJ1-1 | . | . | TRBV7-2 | CASSWGTANTEAFF | TGTGCCAGCAGCTGGGGGACTGCGAACACTGAAGCTTTCTTT
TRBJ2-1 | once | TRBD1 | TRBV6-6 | CASREQGEVEQFF | TGTGCCAGCAGGGAACAGGGGGAGGTTGAGCAGTTCTTC
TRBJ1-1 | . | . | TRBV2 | CASRDGTGSHTEAFF | TGTGCCAGCAGAGATGGTACCGGGTCACACACTGAAGCTTTCTTT
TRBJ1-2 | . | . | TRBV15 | CATSSERKGYGYTF | TGTGCCACCAGCAGTGAAAGAAAGGGCTATGGCTACACCTTC
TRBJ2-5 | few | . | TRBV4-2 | CASSQGRGEETQYF | TGTGCCAGCAGCCAGGGGCGGGGAGAAGAGACCCAGTACTTC
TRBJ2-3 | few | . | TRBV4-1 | CASSHPGLATDTQYF | TGCGCCAGCAGCCATCCGGGACTCGCGACAGATACGCAGTATTTT
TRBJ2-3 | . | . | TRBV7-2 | CASSFGLESDTQYF | TGTGCCAGCAGCTTCGGGCTAGAGTCAGATACGCAGTATTTT
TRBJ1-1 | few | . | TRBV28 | CASSPGEYTEAFF | TGTGCCAGCAGTCCAGGGGAGTACACTGAAGCTTTCTTT
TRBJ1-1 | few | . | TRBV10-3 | CAISGQGSRIMNTEAFF | TGTGCCATCAGCGGGCAGGGTAGTAGGATCATGAACACTGAAGCTTTCTTT
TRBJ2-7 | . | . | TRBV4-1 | CASRGGDYEQYF | TGCGCCAGCAGAGGGGGTGACTACGAGCAGTACTTC
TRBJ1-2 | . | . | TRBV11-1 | CASSVGRFYGYTF | TGTGCCAGCAGCGTAGGCCGTTTCTATGGCTACACCTTC
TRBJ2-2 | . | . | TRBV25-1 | CASSERSRGELFF | TGTGCCAGCAGTGAACGCTCCAGGGGGGAGCTGTTTTTT
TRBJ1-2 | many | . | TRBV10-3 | CAISESMDGYTF | TGTGCCATCAGTGAGTCGATGGATGGCTACACCTTC
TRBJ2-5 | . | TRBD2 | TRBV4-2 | CASSQLGTSQETQYF | TGTGCCAGCAGCCAACTAGGGACTAGCCAAGAGACCCAGTACTTC